These 2 T cell receptor beta chains originate from one sample sequenced in a study of CD8 T cells in ankylosing spondylitis. TCRdb re-called the 5' RACE reads through MiXCR, storing one row per CDR3 protein. The sample has 180,000 or so distinct CDR3 sequences, more than 9% seen once. Material for sequencing was blood, either unsorted or a sorted T cell fraction (not recorded which). The receptors originated from a male donor with ankylosing spondylitis or in good health (not recorded which).

This clonotype showed up many times. The chain has TRBV25-1 and TRBJ2-3, with a weak D call TRBD2 (6 bases). V was shortened by 2 bases and J by 0 bases, with 9 bases between the two germline ends. This CDR3 contains 15 residues. Germline CDR1 reads MGHDK; CDR2 reads SYGVNS. CDR3 sequence: CASSEGGTSTDTQYF. CDR3 nucleotides: TGTGCCAGCAGTGAAGGCGGGACTAGCACAGATACGCAGTATTTT.

The chain recombines TRBV5-5 with TRBJ1-5; 9 nucleotides match TRBD1. CDR1 SGHKS and CDR2 YYEKEE come from the germline V gene (reference sequence). CDR3 length equals 15 residues. The junction had 9 bases not matched to a gene; V was cut back by 4 bases and J by 7 bases. CDR3 region: CASSLTDRGRQPQHF. CDR3 coding DNA: TGTGCCAGCAGCCTAACGGACAGGGGACGGCAGCCCCAGCATTTT.